This T cell receptor (beta chain) is drawn from a study of blood T cell repertoires in COVID-19. As for the study in general: COVID-19 samples collected from the United States, Italy and Spain covered acute and convalescent phases. T cells, B-cell-depleted T cells, or PBMCs supplied cDNA or gDNA.

Looked up from germline, CDR1 is ENHRY and CDR2 is SYGVKD. Trimming cost V 2 bases and J 6 bases, with 19 bases left between them. The CDR3 is made up of 16 amino acids. This clone came up once. Per the original methods: Estimation of nucleated cell counts relied on the amplification of reference gene primers. Libraries were prepared by immunoSEQ multiplex PCR; TCRdb keeps only in-frame clonotypes and omits some of them. V and J calls plus clone size are reproduced from that table; the DNA served to infer D and trimming. The sample contains under 250,000 clones, more than 85% of which appear only once.

The clonotype was recovered from a man aged 35 to 55 with acute or convalescent COVID-19. The gene calls are TRBV10-3 and TRBJ1-1, with D possibly being TRBD1 (6 bases). Specimen: peripheral blood. The CDR3 loop reads CAISEPGGVELAEAFF. The CDR3 coding sequence is TGTGCCATCAGTGAGCCTGGGGGCGTAGAGTTAGCTGAAGCTTTCTTT.